These 21 T cell receptor beta chains originate from one sample sequenced in a study of PD-1 blockade in mismatch repair-deficient tumors. Here immunoSEQ multiplex PCR was the method, and the copy in TCRdb shows in-frame clones only, minus some. The table lists some 48,000 clones, 77% of them singletons. Here the sequenced sample was PBMCs, taken before pembrolizumab treatment. Receptor source: an adult with mismatch repair-deficient cancer.

This chain links TRBV30 with TRBJ2-1, with unresolved D. The CDR3 has 11 residues. CDR1 is GTSNPN and CDR2 is SVGIG in the germline V gene (reference sequence). Trimming removed 5 bases at V and 10 bases at J, with 12 bases between. The CDR3 reads CAWHTVGEQFF. Here the CDR3 DNA reads TGTGCCTGGCACACCGTCGGGGAGCAGTTCTTC.

This clone has a handful of counts. The CDR3: CASSLSTDTQYF. The CDR3 bases are TGTGCCAGCAGTCTTAGCACAGATACGCAGTATTTT. The V call is TRBV28, the J call TRBJ2-3, with D hard to call. The germline V gene has CDR1 MDHEN and CDR2 SYDVKM. The CDR3 is made up of 12 amino acids. The V gene lost 5 bases and the J gene lost 0 bases, with 3 bases spanning the gap.

By sample share, this clone is medium-sized. CDR3 in amino acids: CSVGGTSGSDEQFF. Here the CDR3 DNA reads TGCAGCGTTGGAGGGACTAGCGGGAGTGATGAGCAGTTCTTC. The chain uses TRBV29-1 and TRBJ2-1; 14 nucleotides align to TRBD2. Germline CDR1 reads SQVTM; CDR2 reads ANQGSEA. With 4 bases clipped from V and 8 bases from J, the junction kept 4 bases outside the gene matches. This CDR3 contains 14 residues.

The chain links TRBV7-2 to TRBJ1-2, with D possibly being TRBD1 (5 bases). V gave up 5 bases and J gave up 7 bases, with 20 bases separating them. In germline, CDR1 is SGHTA, CDR2 FQGNSA. The CDR3 contains 15 residues. The CDR3 DNA sequence: TGTGCCAGCAGCAGAAGAGGGACCGCACGGCTTGGCTACACCTTC. It yields the protein CASSRRGTARLGYTF.

V and J are TRBV19 and TRBJ1-5, with D unresolved. V was cut by 1 base and J by 0 bases, with 7 bases left in between. CDR3 size: 15 residues. CDR1 and CDR2 (germline): LNHDA, SQIVND (reference sequence). The DNA of the CDR3 is TGTGCCAGTAGTATAGGGCAGAATAGCAATCAGCCCCAGCATTTT. Its translation is CASSIGQNSNQPQHF.

This clone was observed once. V and J are TRBV2 and TRBJ1-5, with a possible D match to TRBD1 (6 bases). CDR1 SNHLY and CDR2 FYNNEI come from the germline V gene. There are 15 residues in the CDR3. Trimming cost V 3 bases and J 5 bases, with 14 bases left between them. CDR3 sequence (DNA): TGTGCCAGCAGTGAGGTTGGACAGACTTATCAGCCCCAGCATTTT. This encodes CASSEVGQTYQPQHF.

The chain employs TRBV19 and TRBJ2-5; 9 positions match TRBD2. This CDR3 spans 14 amino acids. In germline, CDR1 is LNHDA, CDR2 SQIVND (reference sequence). The trim removed 7 bases at V and 5 bases at J, leaving 8 bases unmatched. The CDR3 protein is CASKGSGSWETQYF. CDR3 in DNA: TGTGCCAGTAAGGGTAGCGGGAGTTGGGAGACCCAGTACTTC. The entire variable domain, with the rest obtained from reference TRBV19 and TRBJ2-5, is as follows: DGGITQSPKYLFRKEGQNVTLSCEQNLNHDAMYWYRQDPGQGLRLIYYSQIVNDFQKGDIAEGYSVSREKKESFPLTVTSAQKNPTAFYLCASKGSGSWETQYFGPGTRLLVL.

A few counts support this clone. The V gene is TRBV18, the J gene TRBJ1-4; D might be TRBD1 (5 bases). This CDR3 is 13 amino acids long. Germline CDR1 KGHSH, CDR2 LQKENI. V was shortened by 4 bases and J by 7 bases, with 10 bases between the two germline ends. The DNA for the CDR3 is TGTGCCAGCTCACAAGACAGTGGTGAAAAACTGTTTTTT. Amino acid sequence: CASSQDSGEKLFF. Full variable domain (remainder filled in from reference TRBV18 and TRBJ1-4): NAGVMQNPRHLVRRRGQEARLRCSPMKGHSHVYWYRQLPEEGLKFMVYLQKENIIDESGMPKERFSAEFPKEGPSILRIQQVVRGDSAAYFCASSQDSGEKLFFGSGTQLSVL.

CDR3 amino acids: CASSSRRLAGFETQYF. DNA of the CDR3: TGTGCCAGCAGCTCGCGGCGGCTAGCGGGATTCGAGACCCAGTACTTC. The chain recombines TRBV5-6 with TRBJ2-5; TRBD2 matches 9 bases. V shed 3 bases and J 5 bases; nucleotides not matched to a gene: 11. This CDR3 spans 16 amino acids. Per germline, CDR1 SGHDT and CDR2 YYEEEE.

The chain's CDR3 is CASSAGQERTQYF. The CDR3 DNA reads TGTGCCAGCAGCGCGGGACAGGAACGTACGCAGTATTTT. The gene calls are TRBV11-2 and TRBJ2-3; TRBD1 matches at 8 bases. Germline V CDR1 and CDR2: SGHAT, FQNNGV. The CDR3 length is 13 residues. J was trimmed by 8 bases and V by 5 bases; bases with no gene match: 6. Combining the CDR3 with reference TRBV11-2 and TRBJ2-3 gives the whole variable domain EAGVAQSPRYKIIEKRQSVAFWCNPISGHATLYWYQQILGQGPKLLIQFQNNGVVDDSQLPKDRFSAERLKGVDSTLKIQPAKLEDSAVYLCASSAGQERTQYFGPGTRLTVL.

The chain uses TRBV2 and TRBJ2-7, with TRBD2 identical over 9 bases. This CDR3 has 15 amino acids. Trimming took 4 bases from V and 2 from J; bases not matched to a gene: 6. CDR1 is SNHLY, CDR2 FYNNEI, per germline. The CDR3 DNA reads TGTGCCAGCAGTGGGGGGGCGGGAGGGCCCTACGAGCAGTACTTC. This sequence encodes CASSGGAGGPYEQYF. The full variable domain, with the rest looked up from reference TRBV2 and TRBJ2-7, is EPEVTQTPSHQVTQMGQEVILRCVPISNHLYFYWYRQILGQKVEFLVSFYNNEISEKSEIFDDQFSVERPDGSNFTLKIRSTKLEDSAMYFCASSGGAGGPYEQYFGPGTRLTVT.

The gene calls are TRBV4-1 and TRBJ1-1; D is ambiguous. The ends were cut back, 0 bases at V and 6 bases at J, with 11 bases in the middle. This CDR3 spans 14 amino acids. CDR1 is MGHRA, CDR2 YSYEKL, per germline. The chain's CDR3 is CASSQDTREAEAFF. DNA of the CDR3: TGCGCCAGCAGCCAAGATACGAGGGAAGCTGAAGCTTTCTTT.

The rearrangement uses TRBV19 and TRBJ2-7, with TRBD2 matching 7 bases. Per the germline V gene, CDR1 is LNHDA and CDR2 is SQIVND (reference sequence). V lost 4 bases to trimming and J lost 4 bases; unmatched junction nucleotides: 4. The CDR3 spans 13 residues. The CDR3 sequence: CASSTGLVYEQYF. In nucleotides, the CDR3 is TGTGCCAGTAGTACCGGACTAGTTTACGAGCAGTACTTC.

The chain recombines TRBV5-6 with TRBJ2-1, with 9 bases matching TRBD2. J gave up 5 bases and V 1 base, and 13 bases lay outside the gene matches. The V gene's germline CDR1 is SGHDT and CDR2 YYEEEE. The CDR3 has 18 residues. CDR3 bases: TGTGCCAGCAGCTTGCTCATCAAGAGTAGCGGGAGTCACAATGAGCAGTTCTTC. It translates to CASSLLIKSSGSHNEQFF.

This chain joins TRBV5-1 and TRBJ2-1, with 7 bases matching TRBD2. Looked up from germline, CDR1 is SGHRS and CDR2 is YFSETQ. CDR3 length: 15 residues. V dropped 0 bases and J dropped 5; count of bases not matched to a gene: 5. CDR3 sequence (DNA): TGCGCCAGCAGCTTGGCGACTAGCAGCAACAATGAGCAGTTCTTC. This translates into CASSLATSSNNEQFF.

V is TRBV10-3 and J is TRBJ1-1, with a weak D call TRBD1 (5 bases). Germline lookup yields CDR1 ENHRY and CDR2 SYGVKD. This CDR3 is 16 amino acids long. V was clipped by 3 bases and J by 8 bases, with 22 bases between them. As DNA, the CDR3 is TGTGCCATCAGTGACAATCGAGGGGCAGAGGTTCGGGAAGCTTTCTTT. This gives the protein CAISDNRGAEVREAFF.

The rearrangement joins TRBV4-1 to TRBJ2-1; 8 bases fit TRBD2. V was clipped by 0 bases and J by 3 bases; unmatched bases: 10. This CDR3 has 18 residues. The V gene's germline CDR1 is MGHRA and CDR2 YSYEKL. CDR3 loop: CASSQDHMVAGFYNEQFF. The CDR3 DNA is TGCGCCAGCAGCCAAGATCATATGGTAGCGGGATTCTACAATGAGCAGTTCTTC.

This clone was counted once. The CDR3 DNA reads TGTGCCAGCAGCGTGGACTGGGGAGGAGAGACCCAGTACTTC. Protein product: CASSVDWGGETQYF. This chain connects TRBV5-4 to TRBJ2-5; tentative D call: TRBD2 (6 bases). The CDR3 totals 14 residues. Deletions cut 4 bases from V and 4 bases from J, with 14 bases between. Germline V CDR1 and CDR2: SGHNT, YYREEE (reference sequence).

This clone has just a few counts. V usage is TRBV12-5 and J usage is TRBJ1-5, with no clear D. The CDR3 has 13 amino acids. Trimming left V 1 base short and J 5 bases short, with 6 bases between. The germline gives CDR1 LGHNT, CDR2 FRNRAP. Written as DNA, the CDR3 is TGTGCTAGTGGTTTGGCAGGCGATCAGCCCCAGCATTTT. Translated, it gives CASGLAGDQPQHF. The whole variable domain, filled in from reference TRBV12-5 and TRBJ1-5, reads DARVTQTPRHKVTEMGQEVTMRCQPILGHNTVFWYRQTMMQGLELLAYFRNRAPLDDSGMPKDRFSAEMPDATLATLKIQPSEPRDSAVYFCASGLAGDQPQHFGDGTRLSIL.

J is TRBJ2-2 and V is TRBV9, with D hard to call. The CDR3 covers 15 residues. Trimming left V 3 bases short and J 1 base short, with 10 bases between. The V gene's germline CDR1 is SGDLS and CDR2 YYNGEE. The CDR3: CASSGVSGNTGELFF. The CDR3, as DNA: TGTGCCAGCAGCGGGGTATCGGGGAACACCGGGGAGCTGTTTTTT.

The chain uses TRBV6-1 and TRBJ2-1; 12 bases agree with TRBD1. Germline V gene sequence: CDR1 MNHNS, CDR2 SASEGT. This CDR3 has 15 residues. J was trimmed by 8 bases and V by 3 bases; bases with no gene match: 5. The CDR3 here is CASSEGQGAVYEQFF. In nucleotides, the CDR3 is TGTGCCAGCAGTGAGGGACAGGGGGCCGTCTATGAGCAGTTCTTC.